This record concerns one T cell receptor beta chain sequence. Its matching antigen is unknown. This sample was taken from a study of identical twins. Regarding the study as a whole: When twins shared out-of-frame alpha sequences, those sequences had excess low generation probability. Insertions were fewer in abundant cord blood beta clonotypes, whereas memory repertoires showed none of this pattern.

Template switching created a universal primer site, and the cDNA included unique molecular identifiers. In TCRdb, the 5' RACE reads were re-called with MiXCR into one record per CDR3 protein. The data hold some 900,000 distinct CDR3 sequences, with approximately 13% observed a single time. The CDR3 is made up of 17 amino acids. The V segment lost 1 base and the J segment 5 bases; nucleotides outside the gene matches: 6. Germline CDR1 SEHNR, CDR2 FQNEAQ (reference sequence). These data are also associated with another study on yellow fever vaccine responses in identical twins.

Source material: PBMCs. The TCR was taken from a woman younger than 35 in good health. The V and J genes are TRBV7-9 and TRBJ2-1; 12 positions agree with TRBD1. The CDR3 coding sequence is TGTGCCAGCAGCTTAGTAGGGACAGGGGGCGCCCACAATGAGCAGTTCTTC. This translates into CASSLVGTGGAHNEQFF.